These T cell receptor beta chains were read from a single sample in a study of OX40 agonist ivuxolimab in advanced cancers. The assay was immunoSEQ multiplex PCR, and TCRdb's table has in-frame clones only and misses some. The sample has fewer than 100,000 clones, 85% to 90% seen once. The source material was CD4+ or CD8+ T cells sorted from blood, sampled in a trial of the OX40 agonist ivuxolimab. The receptors were gathered from an adult with an advanced solid tumor such as melanoma, head and neck, liver or kidney cancer. Each CDR3 is given with its conserved first and last residue. Each record gives: D gene, J gene, clone size, V gene, CDR3 DNA, CDR3 protein. A D gene is named only where the DNA matches it firmly. Clone size is given for some rows only: seen once, a few or many times, or a class if the clone is expanded.

d_call: -; j_call: TRBJ1-3; clone_size: -; v_call: TRBV6-1; cdr3_nt: TGTGCCAGCAGTGGTTTCCAGCCCGCTGGAAACACCATATATTTT; cdr3_aa: CASSGFQPAGNTIYF
d_call: TRBD1; j_call: TRBJ2-1; clone_size: once; v_call: TRBV6-1; cdr3_nt: TGTGCCAGCAGTCCAGGGGGCCCGGATGAGCAGTTCTTC; cdr3_aa: CASSPGGPDEQFF
d_call: -; j_call: TRBJ2-3; clone_size: once; v_call: TRBV5-1; cdr3_nt: TGCGCCAGCAGCCAGGAGAGACCTAGCACAGATACGCAGTATTTT; cdr3_aa: CASSQERPSTDTQYF
d_call: TRBD2; j_call: TRBJ2-7; clone_size: -; v_call: TRBV30; cdr3_nt: TGTGCCTGGAGTGATGGTAGCGGGAGATGGTACGAGCAGTACTTC; cdr3_aa: CAWSDGSGRWYEQYF
d_call: -; j_call: TRBJ2-1; clone_size: -; v_call: TRBV14; cdr3_nt: TGTGCCAGCAGCTCAATTTACAATGAGCAGTTCTTC; cdr3_aa: CASSSIYNEQFF
d_call: TRBD2; j_call: TRBJ2-5; clone_size: -; v_call: TRBV12-5; cdr3_nt: TGTGCTAGTGGTTTAGGGACTAGCGGAAATCAAGAGACCCAGTACTTC; cdr3_aa: CASGLGTSGNQETQYF
d_call: TRBD2; j_call: TRBJ2-3; clone_size: -; v_call: TRBV9; cdr3_nt: TGTGCCAGCAGCGGGACTAGCGGGAGAGATACGCAGTATTTT; cdr3_aa: CASSGTSGRDTQYF
d_call: -; j_call: TRBJ1-1; clone_size: -; v_call: TRBV5-1; cdr3_nt: TGCGCCAGCAGCGGGAGGGACGGGAACACTGAAGCTTTCTTT; cdr3_aa: CASSGRDGNTEAFF
d_call: TRBD1; j_call: TRBJ2-7; clone_size: -; v_call: TRBV6-5; cdr3_nt: TGTGCCAGCAGTTACGGGACAGGGACCTACGAGCAGTACTTC; cdr3_aa: CASSYGTGTYEQYF
d_call: TRBD1; j_call: TRBJ1-5; clone_size: -; v_call: TRBV4-1; cdr3_nt: TGCGCCAGCAGAGGACAGGGGGCTGGCCAGCCCCAGCATTTT; cdr3_aa: CASRGQGAGQPQHF
d_call: -; j_call: TRBJ2-1; clone_size: -; v_call: TRBV9; cdr3_nt: TGTGCCAGCAGCGAACCAGGTAGGACCGAATACAATGAGCAGTTCTTC; cdr3_aa: CASSEPGRTEYNEQFF
d_call: TRBD1; j_call: TRBJ1-1; clone_size: -; v_call: TRBV6-6; cdr3_nt: TGTGCCAGCAGTTACACAGGGGGGAACACTGAAGCTTTCTTT; cdr3_aa: CASSYTGGNTEAFF
d_call: TRBD1; j_call: TRBJ2-1; clone_size: -; v_call: TRBV5-1; cdr3_nt: TGCGCCAGCAGCTTGGGAGGGACAGGGGACAATGAGCAGTTCTTC; cdr3_aa: CASSLGGTGDNEQFF
d_call: -; j_call: TRBJ1-3; clone_size: -; v_call: TRBV28; cdr3_nt: TGTGCCAGCACGCAGATGACTGGAAACACCATATATTTT; cdr3_aa: CASTQMTGNTIYF
d_call: -; j_call: TRBJ2-3; clone_size: -; v_call: TRBV7-9; cdr3_nt: TGTGCCAGCAGCTTGACAGAGACAGATACGCAGTATTTT; cdr3_aa: CASSLTETDTQYF
d_call: TRBD2; j_call: TRBJ2-4; clone_size: once; v_call: TRBV5-4; cdr3_nt: TGTGCCAGCAGCTTGTCTGGGACTAGCGGGGAAATTCAGTACTTC; cdr3_aa: CASSLSGTSGEIQYF
d_call: TRBD1; j_call: TRBJ1-4; clone_size: -; v_call: TRBV2; cdr3_nt: TGTGCCAGCAGCCCTCAGGGGGCTGGTGAAAAACTGTTTTTT; cdr3_aa: CASSPQGAGEKLFF
d_call: -; j_call: TRBJ1-5; clone_size: -; v_call: TRBV6-1; cdr3_nt: TGTGCCAGCAGTGAATATCGGGGGAGCAATCAGCCCCAGCATTTT; cdr3_aa: CASSEYRGSNQPQHF
d_call: TRBD2; j_call: TRBJ2-7; clone_size: -; v_call: TRBV19; cdr3_nt: TGTGCCAGTAGTATGCTCCTAGCGGGACCTTACGAGCAGTACTTC; cdr3_aa: CASSMLLAGPYEQYF
d_call: -; j_call: TRBJ1-6; clone_size: -; v_call: TRBV4-2; cdr3_nt: TGTGCCAGCAGCGGCACGGGACACAAGGGGAATTCACCCCTCCACTTT; cdr3_aa: CASSGTGHKGNSPLHF
d_call: -; j_call: TRBJ1-1; clone_size: -; v_call: TRBV19; cdr3_nt: TGTGCCAGTAGTATCGGGGGGGCGGAAGCTTTCTTT; cdr3_aa: CASSIGGAEAFF
d_call: -; j_call: TRBJ2-7; clone_size: once; v_call: TRBV29-1; cdr3_nt: TGCAGCGTGACCCGAGGATACGAGCAGTACTTC; cdr3_aa: CSVTRGYEQYF
d_call: -; j_call: TRBJ1-2; clone_size: -; v_call: TRBV30; cdr3_nt: TGTGCCTGGAGTGTAGGGGCAGATCCCTATGGCTACACCTTC; cdr3_aa: CAWSVGADPYGYTF
d_call: TRBD2; j_call: TRBJ2-7; clone_size: -; v_call: TRBV27; cdr3_nt: TGTGCCAGCAGGTTTCGGGAGGGCTCTACCTACGAGCAGTACTTC; cdr3_aa: CASRFREGSTYEQYF
d_call: -; j_call: TRBJ2-1; clone_size: few; v_call: TRBV30; cdr3_nt: TGTGCCTGGAGCGCAACCCTTCGAAGTGAGCAGTTCTTC; cdr3_aa: CAWSATLRSEQFF
d_call: -; j_call: TRBJ2-1; clone_size: -; v_call: TRBV7-7; cdr3_nt: TGTGCTAGCAGCTCGGAAGTTAGTTCCTACAATGAGCAGTTCTTC; cdr3_aa: CASSSEVSSYNEQFF
d_call: TRBD1; j_call: TRBJ2-3; clone_size: -; v_call: TRBV28; cdr3_nt: TGTGCCAGCAGCCAGTCCCAGGGGGCAGATACGCAGTATTTT; cdr3_aa: CASSQSQGADTQYF